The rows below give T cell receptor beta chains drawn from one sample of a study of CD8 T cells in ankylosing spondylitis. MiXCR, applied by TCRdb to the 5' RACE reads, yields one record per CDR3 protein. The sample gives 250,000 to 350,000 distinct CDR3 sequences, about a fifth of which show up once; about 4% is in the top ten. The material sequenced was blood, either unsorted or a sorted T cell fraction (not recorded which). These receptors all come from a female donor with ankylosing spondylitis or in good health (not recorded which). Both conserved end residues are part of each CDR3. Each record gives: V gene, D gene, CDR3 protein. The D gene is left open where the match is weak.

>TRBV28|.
CATHPRFSETQYF
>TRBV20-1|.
CSARGKEGNTEAFF
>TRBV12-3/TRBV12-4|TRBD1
CASRPGQGAQYTEAFF
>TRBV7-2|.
CASSSTTSTDTQYF
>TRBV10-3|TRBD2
CAIRPSVAGGPNEQFF
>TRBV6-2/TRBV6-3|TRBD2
CASSPPGLASREQFF
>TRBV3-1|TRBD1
CASSQDLQGYEQYF
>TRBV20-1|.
CSARDRESSGNTIYF
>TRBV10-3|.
CAILSLDSTNNGYTF
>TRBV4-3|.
CASSPQPGALGEQYF
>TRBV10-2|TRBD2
CASSEPGLAESTDTQYF
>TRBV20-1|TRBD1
CSAPGQQKNIQYF
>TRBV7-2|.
CASSLDPGAGEQFF
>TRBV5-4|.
CASRSGRNTEAFF
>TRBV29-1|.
CSAQAIHSVRNTEAFF
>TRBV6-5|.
CASSYESLRTEAFF
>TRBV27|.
CASSFGRGRDGELFF
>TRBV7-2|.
CASSLSPSYNEQFF